This passage covers 18 T cell receptor beta chains from one sample sequenced in a study of T-cell reconstitution after alpha-beta-depleted transplantation in children. The library targeted TCRbeta and was prepared with unique molecular identifiers. TCRdb reprocessed the PCR reads via MiXCR and lists one record per CDR3 protein. Among fewer than 350,000 distinct CDR3 sequences listed, about 9.9% were seen once. The sequencing here drew on peripheral blood, taken 180 days after TCRalphabeta/CD19-depleted stem cell transplant. The receptors originated from a male patient under 10 years old who had a stem cell transplant for chronic granulomatous disease, so the T cells may come from the graft donor.

The sample holds many counts of this clonotype. J is TRBJ1-4 and V is TRBV11-1; D gene unclear. CDR1 SGHAT and CDR2 FQDESV come from the germline V gene (reference sequence). The ends were cut back, 0 bases at V and 0 bases at J, with 14 bases in the middle. This CDR3 region has 18 residues. This chain's CDR3 is CASSLASGRSATNEKLFF. DNA of the CDR3: TGTGCCAGCAGCTTAGCTTCCGGACGGTCTGCAACTAATGAAAAACTGTTTTTT.

This clonotype was observed at least ten times. The rearrangement joins TRBV20-1 to TRBJ2-5; D call uncertain. CDR1 DFQATT and CDR2 SNEGSKA come from the germline V gene (reference sequence). Trimming removed 4 bases at V and 9 bases at J, with 15 bases between. The CDR3 sequence is 12 residues long. CDR3 sequence reads: CSAKSSSSSQYF. The DNA for the CDR3 is TGCAGTGCTAAATCGTCTAGTTCTTCCCAGTACTTC.

This clonotype was counted many times. The V call is TRBV11-2, the J call TRBJ2-7, with TRBD2 as a possible D gene (5 bases). CDR3 length equals 14 residues. With 7 bases removed from V and 3 bases from J, the gap between germline ends came to 16 bases. Per germline, CDR1 SGHAT and CDR2 FQNNGV. As DNA, the CDR3 is TGTGCCAGCACCGAGACCGACTACCACTACGAGCAGTACTTC. This sequence encodes CASTETDYHYEQYF. The whole variable domain, remainder taken from reference TRBV11-2 and TRBJ2-7, is EAGVAQSPRYKIIEKRQSVAFWCNPISGHATLYWYQQILGQGPKLLIQFQNNGVVDDSQLPKDRFSAERLKGVDSTLKIQPAKLEDSAVYLCASTETDYHYEQYFGPGTRLTVT.

In its sample, this clonotype was seen many times. This chain links TRBV28 with TRBJ1-1; perhaps TRBD1 as D (5 bases). Trimming removed 9 bases at V and 1 base at J, with 15 bases between. Germline loops: CDR1 MDHEN, CDR2 SYDVKM. The CDR3 runs 14 residues. In DNA form, the CDR3 reads TGTGCCAGTTTCTCGCAGGGTGCGAACACTGAAGCTTTCTTT. It yields the protein CASFSQGANTEAFF.

Ten or more counts support this clonotype. The chain combines TRBV7-2 with TRBJ1-1; D not resolved. V lost 1 base and J 6 bases, leaving 9 bases between the germline ends. CDR3 size: 13 residues. The germline gives CDR1 SGHTA, CDR2 FQGNSA. CDR3 in DNA: TGTGCCAGCAGCTTAGAATCCGTGGCTGAAGCTTTCTTT. Amino acids: CASSLESVAEAFF.

This clonotype was seen many times. The chain combines TRBV20-1 with TRBJ2-3; D is undetermined. This CDR3 region has 13 residues. V was cut by 3 bases and J by 1 base, with 8 bases left in between. Germline CDR1 and CDR2: DFQATT and SNEGSKA (reference sequence). CDR3 nucleotides: TGCAGTGCTAGGTGGTCTGGCACAGATACGCAGTATTTT. As protein: CSARWSGTDTQYF.

This clonotype was seen ten or more times. The chain is built from TRBV20-1 and TRBJ1-1; no definite D call. The CDR3 totals 13 residues. The germline V and J ends were trimmed by 3 bases and 8 bases, with 16 bases remaining between them. CDR1 is DFQATT, CDR2 SNEGSKA, per germline (reference sequence). CDR3 bases: TGCAGTGCTAGGTTGCGGGGAAGCGGGGAAGCTTTCTTT. Its translation: CSARLRGSGEAFF.

Ten or more counts support this clonotype. CDR3 loop: CASRKLAGDYGYTF. DNA of the CDR3: TGCGCCAGCAGGAAGTTGGCAGGGGACTATGGCTACACCTTC. The chain is built from TRBV5-1 and TRBJ1-2; D might be TRBD1 (6 bases). V lost 5 bases and J lost 3, with 14 bases in between. Looked up from germline, CDR1 is SGHRS and CDR2 is YFSETQ. This CDR3 has 14 amino acids.

This clonotype showed up many times. The chain joins TRBV28 to TRBJ2-7; no clear D. This CDR3 comprises 13 residues. V lost 3 bases, J lost 6 bases, and 12 bases lay in between. Germline V gene lookup returns CDR1 MDHEN and CDR2 SYDVKM. CDR3 amino acids: CASSLASLGEQYF. The CDR3 DNA reads TGTGCCAGCAGTTTGGCTAGTCTCGGCGAGCAGTACTTC.

This clonotype was found many times. This chain uses TRBV10-3 with TRBJ2-3; D gene uncertain. This CDR3 spans 12 amino acids. V was pared by 4 bases and J by 3 bases, with 5 bases between. From germline, CDR1 is ENHRY and CDR2 SYGVKD. CDR3 residues: CAISGPTDTQYF. CDR3 coding DNA: TGTGCCATCAGTGGTCCTACAGATACGCAGTATTTT.

There are a few counts of this clonotype. This rearrangement joins TRBV5-1 to TRBJ2-5; no clear D gene. This CDR3 contains 13 residues. Deletions cut 1 base from V and 5 bases from J, with 9 bases between. The germline V gene has CDR1 SGHRS and CDR2 YFSETQ. CDR3 coding DNA: TGCGCCAGCAGCTTGACTTATACGGAGACCCAGTACTTC. This gives the protein CASSLTYTETQYF. Complete variable domain (other parts from reference TRBV5-1 and TRBJ2-5): KAGVTQTPRYLIKTRGQQVTLSCSPISGHRSVSWYQQTPGQGLQFLFEYFSETQRNKGNFPGRFSGRQFSNSRSEMNVSTLELGDSALYLCASSLTYTETQYFGPGTRLLVL.

This clonotype was observed many times. The chain is built from TRBV10-3 and TRBJ2-1, with 9 bases matching TRBD1. V lost 6 bases and J lost 2; bases outside the gene matches: 5. Germline CDR1 ENHRY, CDR2 SYGVKD. The CDR3 sequence is 15 residues long. The CDR3: CAIRNDRGTYNEQFF. As DNA, the CDR3 is TGTGCCATCAGAAATGACAGGGGGACCTACAATGAGCAGTTCTTC.

This clonotype was seen repeatedly, ten times or more. This chain connects TRBV2 to TRBJ2-2; D not certain. CDR1 is SNHLY, CDR2 FYNNEI, per germline. The CDR3 consists of 13 residues. Trimming stripped 4 bases from V and 6 bases from J, with 9 bases between. CDR3 in amino acids: CASSGVMSGELFF. The DNA of the CDR3 is TGTGCCAGCAGTGGGGTTATGTCCGGGGAGCTGTTTTTT.

This clonotype was seen many times. The genes are TRBV3-1 and TRBJ1-1; D ambiguous. Trimming shortened V by 1 base and J by 1 base, and 10 bases separated the two germline ends. The CDR3 is made up of 15 amino acids. Germline V CDR1 and CDR2: LGHDT, YNNKEL (reference sequence). The CDR3 DNA reads as TGTGCCAGCAGCCAAGGACAACGAGGGAACACTGAAGCTTTCTTT. Protein: CASSQGQRGNTEAFF. Together with reference TRBV3-1 and TRBJ1-1, the CDR3 gives the full variable domain: DTAVSQTPKYLVTQMGNDKSIKCEQNLGHDTMYWYKQDSKKFLKIMFSYNNKELIINETVPNRFSPKSPDKAHLNLHINSLELGDSAVYFCASSQGQRGNTEAFFGQGTRLTVV.

In this sample, this clonotype turned up many times. V usage is TRBV20-1 and J usage is TRBJ2-2; 14 positions match TRBD2. This CDR3 has 17 residues. Per the germline V gene, CDR1 is DFQATT and CDR2 is SNEGSKA (reference sequence). Trimming at V came to 0 bases and at J to 5 bases, leaving 5 bases not matched to a gene. The CDR3 sequence: CSARDPGLAGATGELFF. In nucleotides, the CDR3 is TGCAGTGCTAGAGATCCGGGACTAGCGGGGGCGACCGGGGAGCTGTTTTTT.

Concerning this clonotype itself: Possible read error: a much larger clone is one base away. The chain links TRBV15 to TRBJ2-2; 7 bases line up with TRBD1. The ends lost 7 bases at V and 6 bases at J; junction bases unmatched: 8. This CDR3 region has 14 residues. Germline V gene lookup returns CDR1 LNHNV and CDR2 YYDKDF (reference sequence). The DNA for the CDR3 is TGTGCCACCACCAACAGGGGTAGAGCCGGGGAGCTGTTTTTT. It yields the protein CATTNRGRAGELFF.

This clonotype was detected once. This clone may be a read error of a much larger clone one base away. The gene calls are TRBV15 and TRBJ2-7; D ambiguous. The J call may be in error: the DNA end matches TRBJ2-1 better. Germline CDR1 and CDR2: LNHNV and YYDKDF (reference sequence). The CDR3 length is 14 residues. This chain's CDR3 is CATSRVRSAYEQFF. CDR3 sequence (DNA): TGTGCCACCAGCAGAGTAAGGAGCGCCTACGAGCAGTTCTTC.

This clonotype occurred a few times. The V gene is TRBV7-9, the J gene TRBJ2-7; 8 bases match TRBD2. The junction had 9 bases not matched to a gene; V was cut back by 3 bases and J by 2 bases. CDR1 is SEHNR, CDR2 FQNEAQ, per germline (reference sequence). The CDR3 has 16 amino acids. Here the CDR3 reads CASSFTGGRGPYEQYF. The CDR3 nucleotides read TGTGCCAGCAGCTTTACGGGGGGGCGGGGGCCCTACGAGCAGTACTTC.